The present T cell receptor beta chain was sequenced within a study of cytomegalovirus exposure and HLA in healthy donors (dated by TCRdb to the late 2010s). About the full investigation: An earlier analysis of 587 of the donors reported about 280 Gb of sequence data and 95 million to 140 million unique TCR beta sequences obtained from 180 million or so T cells. An early release covering roughly 640 HLA-typed donors comprised 250 to 350 gigabases of sequencing data and about 90 million unique TCR sequences. Of the roughly 400 genotyped donors, around 81% fell in the genetic ancestry cluster associated with self-reported Caucasian donors. The aim of the study was to test whether cataloging public T cell receptors could identify signatures of past pathogen exposure. The study profiled the T cell repertoires of 550 to 700 subjects by immunosequencing and related them to cytomegalovirus serostatus. Besides the first cohort of approximately 710 subjects, a separate validation cohort made up of over 95 different subjects was used. To predict cytomegalovirus infection status, the study combined high-throughput TCR immunosequencing, statistical association of individual TCRs with disease status, and machine learning. To study patterns of TCR occurrence, a later analysis re-analyzed previously published TCR beta repertoires from hundreds of donors and added high-resolution HLA genotyping. In the later analysis, no new phenotypic data were used to find candidate immune exposures; instead, reliance was placed on TCR beta sequences and their occurrence across donors. An earlier analysis of 500 to 650 of the donors applied high-throughput TCR beta sequencing to assess whether each TCR beta V gene segment acted as functional or pseudogenic. Donor age, sex, ethnicity and CMV serostatus were compiled alongside the repertoire data. A later genetic analysis took genome-wide SNP genotypes for about 55% of the roughly 700 donors and used that subset as a discovery cohort. All discovery cohort repertoires had been generated on a single sequencing platform. Both class I and class II loci were covered by HLA typing, at four-digit resolution. The number of donors typed differed by locus, with about 629-640 for A, B, C, DRB1 and DQB1, roughly 520 for DQA1, about 610 for DPA1, and 400 to 490 for DPB1. Because of strong linkage in the cohort, roughly 5 DR-DQ haplotypes were treated as single units for association and clustering. Among some 400 genotyped donors of the cohort, an average of around 220,000 unique TCR beta nucleotide sequences was sequenced per donor, of which 15% to 20% were non-productive. Findings and caveats that apply to the study as a whole: In a later analysis, some 17,000 TCR beta sequences were associated with specific HLA alleles at a false discovery rate of 0.05. Linkage disequilibrium might explain the correlated functional status among segregating V segments, but an unknown experimental factor could not be excluded. Cytomegalovirus status was reported to be diagnosed by the classifier with high specificity and sensitivity in both the original and validation cohorts. When HLA alleles, especially DR and DQ, strongly co-occurred, TCR associations were difficult to assign to individual alleles. For the cohort, immune exposure information was limited to CMV serostatus. In a later analysis, most CMV-associated TCR beta chains were found to appear HLA-restricted, with HLA associations seemingly driven largely by CMV exposure. This cohort had only TCR beta chains sequenced, and the lack of alpha or paired-chain data limited which features could be detected. A later genetic analysis associated a missense DCLRE1C variant with V-gene and J-gene trimming of TCR beta chains, and an independent cohort replicated the association. Presence/absence analyses assumed roughly uniform sequencing depth across donors, an assumption that may not hold. In vitro tests confirmed that a few of the cytomegalovirus-associated TCR beta chains recognize cytomegalovirus antigens. The authors suggested that the approach could potentially be generalized to other disease states and immunological phenotypes. In a later analysis, the rate of TCR association differed among HLA loci, with DRB1 alleles having the most associated TCRs and HLA-C alleles having the fewest. The 87-base-pair reads could not distinguish some IMGT-functional V segments, including TRBV6-2 and TRBV6-3, so those segments were excluded. The study gave a list of 150 to 200 TCR beta chains associated with cytomegalovirus. In a later analysis, HLA-associated TCR beta chains showed more clonal expansion and lower generation probabilities than non-associated chains that were equally common. A further reported finding was that TCR beta sequences accurately predicted the HLA-A and HLA-B alleles for most subjects in the first cohort. An earlier analysis of 587 of the donors showed that most TCR beta V segments appeared in productive rearrangements either about 87% or about 30% of the time, which broadly matched IMGT annotations. According to a later analysis, parvovirus B19, influenza, CMV and Epstein-Barr virus appeared linked to several top co-occurrence clusters. The earlier analysis of some 560 of the donors excluded 15 to 20 rarely observed V segments, including chromosome 9 orphons, because counts were too low. Compared with the roughly 710-donor mean, donors in an Asian-associated ancestry cluster had fewer N-insertions in productive TCRs, according to a later genetic analysis. Because HLA typing was missing for some donors at each locus, association tests included only the typed subset. The sequencing pipeline was judged likely to have produced a cluster of highly shared sequence variants as a technical artifact. While some public TCRs were present in many individuals, most TCR sequences turned up only very rarely across donors.

In total, approximately 690 healthy bone marrow donors made up the cohort. Cohort members were all nominally healthy when sampled, although unrecorded immune exposures were likely present. The donor tested CMV seronegative, placing the donor among the roughly 340 seronegative members of the cohort. Each donor provided a peripheral blood sample, and peripheral blood mononuclear cells were used for TCR beta sequencing. The Qiagen DNeasy Blood Extraction Kit was used to extract genomic DNA from the blood cell samples. For CDR1 and CDR2, the germline V gene lists SGHVS and FQNEAQ. Counted from cysteine to phenylalanine, this CDR3 has 13 amino acids. Of all the DNA, just the CDR3 is kept, 39 bases in frame from base 1. Trimming takes 5 bases off V and 6 bases off J; junction bases not matched to a gene: 6. Receptors were amplified or captured by the immunoSEQ multiplex PCR assay. For the multiplex PCR, a mixture combining 60 forward primers for TCR Vbeta segments and 13 reverse primers for TCR Jbeta segments was used. The CDR3 region of rearranged TCR beta genes was amplified from genomic DNA by a multiplex PCR assay. On the Illumina HiSeq System, the amplified TCR beta libraries were sequenced as 87-base-pair reads. In the paper's pipeline: A later analysis tallied approximately 87 million unique TCR beta chains across the approximately 670 repertoires, and 10 million to 11 million of those chains were shared by two or more donors. Raw reads were error-corrected and collapsed into unique sequences with a nearest-neighbor algorithm that merged closely related sequences to remove PCR and sequencing errors. To assign V, D and J gene segments, CDR3 sequences were aligned to IMGT reference sequences. For a sequence to be retained, a match of at least six nucleotides was required to both a V gene segment and a J gene segment. A rearrangement counted as productive if the CDR3 had no stop codons and remained in frame with V and J, and every other rearrangement counted as non-productive. CDR3 was defined by IMGT convention, running from the second conserved V-encoded cysteine to the conserved J-encoded phenylalanine. The earlier analysis of around 640 of the donors excluded sequences that lacked an unambiguous match to a single V gene segment. An earlier analysis of a few hundred of the donors classified V segments as functional when productive rearrangements were above 56.7% and as segregating when the standard deviation between donors was above 5%. To diagnose cytomegalovirus status from the catalog of TCR beta chain sequences, a statistical classification framework was built. In a later analysis, TCR nucleotide sequences were compared against IMGT/GENE-DB human TR gene sequences so that V and J genes could be assigned. In a later analysis, CDR3 sequences and most-parsimonious VDJ recombination scenarios were assigned using the TCRdist pipeline. A later analysis defined each TCR beta chain by its CDR3 amino acid sequence plus V-gene family, and excluded reads lacking a unique V-gene family. A later analysis removed nearly 600 highly shared, low-generation-probability nucleotide sequences to deal with suspected cross-contamination and a sequencing artifact. In a later analysis, a clonal expansion index for each public chain was calculated from normalized within-repertoire ranks of inferred template counts. A later analysis computed generation probabilities with a VDJ recombination model fitted to out-of-frame rearrangements, and checked the results against IGoR. A later analysis scored TCR-TCR, TCR-HLA and TCR-CMV co-occurrence with hypergeometric tests, applying a repertoire-size bias correction to TCR pairs. In a later analysis, false discovery rates were estimated by permuting HLA or CMV assignments 20 times. In a later analysis, co-occurring TCRs were grouped using DBSCAN, and TCRdist sequence similarity was added for clustering within HLA-allele-positive subsets. Repertoires with fewer than 30,000 or more than 120,000 public chains, plus five repertoires with anomalous nucleotide sharing, were excluded from co-occurrence clustering. Not all clones reach the TCRdb copy of this immuneACCESS table, which keeps in-frame sequences only. Checked studies attribute under half of the gap to unresolved V genes and leave the rest unexplained. V and J calls and clone size are given by that table; D and trimming were obtained from the DNA. A total of 160,000 or so clones appear in this sample, approximately 88% of them only once. The ten top clones hold about 1.4% of the sample.

Notes on this clone: Its cognate antigen has yet to be identified. The sample holds no much larger clone one base away, and base qualities are not on file.

The chain is assembled from TRBV7-8 and TRBJ1-1; TRBD1 agrees with 7 junctional bases. Material: PBMCs. The receptor was isolated from a woman aged 18 to 35 in good health and CMV-seronegative. This receptor carries the CDR3 CASSLRGSPEAFF. The DNA is TGTGCCAGCAGCCTCAGGGGGAGTCCTGAAGCTTTCTTT.